This TCR beta chain was recorded in a study of blood T cell repertoires in COVID-19. TCRdb's table, derived via immunoSEQ multiplex PCR, lists solely in-frame clones and lacks some. The data show about 300,000 clones, about 83% seen once. The V gene lost 2 bases and the J gene lost 0 bases, with 13 bases spanning the gap. This CDR3 contains 16 residues. In germline, CDR1 is MNHEY, CDR2 SVGAGI. The sequencing sample was made of peripheral blood. The rearrangement links TRBV6-5 to TRBJ1-1, with D perhaps TRBD1 (5 bases). This sequence was found in a woman aged 50 to 65 with acute or convalescent COVID-19. In DNA, the CDR3 is TGTGCCAGCAGTTACCATCCTGGCAGGGTGAACACTGAAGCTTTCTTT. Translated, it gives CASSYHPGRVNTEAFF.